This T cell receptor beta chain was observed in a study of blood T cell repertoires in COVID-19. In the study overall: The samples span acute and convalescent COVID-19 from the United States, Italy and Spain. T cells, B-cell-depleted T cells, or PBMCs provided the cDNA or gDNA that served as material.

This study enrolled people aged roughly 18 to 90 from under 25 US geographic areas. In the study's own analysis: Reference gene primer amplification gave estimated nucleated cell counts. Produced via immunoSEQ multiplex PCR; TCRdb's table is partial and in-frame only. That table supplies the V and J calls and clone size; D and trimming were determined from the DNA. This sample has 150,000 to 200,000 clones, with around nine tenths found just once. V lost 1 base and J lost 4, with 13 bases in between. Looked up from germline, CDR1 is LNHNV and CDR2 is YYDKDF (reference sequence). CDR3 length equals 15 residues.

This TCR derives from a woman aged 50 to 60 who had recovered from COVID-19. This rearrangement joins TRBV15 to TRBJ1-2; a weak D match, TRBD1 (6 bases). Source material: PBMCs or T cells enriched from blood (not recorded which). CDR3 residues: CATSRGVRDTYGYTF. For the CDR3, the DNA is TGTGCCACCAGCAGAGGAGTGAGGGACACCTATGGCTACACCTTC.